The clone carrying this T cell receptor (beta chain) came up many times. No antigen is known for it. These data are taken from a study of read filtering for tumor transcriptome and immune sequencing. Across the study: Per sample, TCR-region reads ranged about 4 to 10.27 million by IR-seq, roughly 85 to 1273 by RNA-seq. The study, taken as a whole, reports: The CD138-negative fraction was mixed bone marrow immune cells, not pure T cells.

The V end was cut by 4 bases, the J end by 10 bases, with 8 bases between. CDR3 size: 11 residues. Germline V lookup: CDR1 SGHTA, CDR2 FQGNSA. The library was built from around 400 ng RNA with molecular barcoded adaptors for alpha/delta and beta/gamma chains. TCRdb reprocessed the reads via MiXCR and lists one record per CDR3 protein. The sample yields about 130,000 distinct CDR3 sequences, 10% to 15% seen once. Source material: a population of CD138-negative cells sorted from bone marrow. The receptor's source is a donor over 35 with multiple myeloma. The rearrangement links TRBV7-2 to TRBJ2-1; D unresolved. The CDR3: CASSSTREQFF. CDR3 bases: TGTGCCAGCAGCTCCACCCGGGAGCAGTTCTTC.